This TCR beta chain is from a study of cytomegalovirus exposure and HLA in healthy donors. This table comes from immunoSEQ multiplex PCR, and its TCRdb copy is limited to in-frame clones, with some not included. The data hold 300,000 to 350,000 clones, with approximately 88% observed a single time. As concerns this clone: Its target is unknown.

Study-wide results and limits: Among TCR beta chains, those listed as cytomegalovirus-associated numbered about 150.

V lost 2 bases and J 7 bases, leaving 12 bases between the germline ends. CDR3 length: 15 residues. Germline values: CDR1 KGHSH, CDR2 LQKENI. Sequencing was carried out using PBMCs. This clonotype originated in a man in his thirties or forties in good health and CMV-seronegative. The V gene is TRBV18, the J gene TRBJ1-6; D unclear. The DNA for the CDR3 is TGTGCCAGCTCACCAACGCCCCTATTAAATTCACCCCTCCACTTT. It codes for CASSPTPLLNSPLHF.